This T cell receptor (beta chain) was obtained from a study of regulatory T cells in long-lasting Graves disease. Study in general: Positivity for TSH receptor antibodies plus over 5 years of antithyroid drugs meant persistent Graves' disease.

Time point of the sample: persistent/refractory GD, antithyroid drugs over 5 years with positive TRAb. There was RNA extracted from PBMCs, and the TCR library was made from it. One endocrinology department in Xi'an, China, was where patients came from. Each patient gave 8.5 to 10 milliliters of EDTA-anticoagulated peripheral blood. Study-level results: Lower TCR diversity was seen in persistent Graves' patients than in newly diagnosed ones.

Trimming cost V 1 base and J 4 bases; bases outside gene matches: 13. The V gene's germline CDR1 is SGDLS and CDR2 YYNGEE. This CDR3 spans 17 amino acids. Investigators prepared the TCR beta libraries by applying iRepertoire HTBI primers and Arm-PCR of CDR3 regions. TCRdb reanalysed the multiplex PCR reads using MiXCR and keeps one entry per CDR3 protein. Of approximately 690,000 distinct CDR3 sequences in the sample, 30% are singletons; the top ten hold roughly 41%. As concerns this clonotype: The antigen remains unidentified.

The chain uses TRBV9 and TRBJ1-2, with TRBD1 identical over 7 bases. The sample in question was peripheral blood mononuclear cells (PBMCs), obtained when the disease was refractory, from a patient treated with antithyroid drugs. The source is a female donor with Graves disease. The CDR3 here is CASSVSPGQHDGYGYTF. CDR3 bases: TGTGCCAGCAGCGTAAGTCCGGGACAGCATGATGGCTATGGCTACACCTTC.